Listed here are 22 T cell receptor beta chains from one sample, sequenced in a study of post-analysis software for immune sequencing data. General study points: Patients used a handful of TRBV segments, including TRBV5-6, TRBV5-1 and TRBV20-1, more often than controls.

Researchers reported that TCR beta cDNA libraries carried unique molecular identifiers. TCRdb called the PCR reads again in MiXCR, with one record for every CDR3 protein. The sample yields about 760,000 distinct CDR3 sequences, 25% to 30% seen once. These receptors have no known antigen. Sequencing used blood. The receptors shown here come from a girl between 5 and 17 years old with multiple sclerosis.

In its sample, this clonotype was seen a few times. The rearrangement uses TRBV20-1 and TRBJ1-2, with D possibly being TRBD1 (6 bases). Germline loops: CDR1 DFQATT, CDR2 SNEGSKA (reference sequence). V gave up 2 bases and J gave up 7 bases, with 14 bases separating them. The CDR3 extends over 13 amino acids. As DNA, the CDR3 is TGCAGTGCTAGATCCCCGGGGGCGGGTGGCTACACCTTC. Translated: CSARSPGAGGYTF.

In this sample, this clonotype turned up a few times. CDR3 protein: CASDPWDTQYF. The DNA for the CDR3 is TGTGCCAGCGACCCGTGGGATACGCAGTATTTT. V gene TRBV2 combines with J gene TRBJ2-3; D is unresolved. Germline values: CDR1 SNHLY, CDR2 FYNNEI. This CDR3 spans 11 amino acids. V lost 8 bases to trimming and J lost 6 bases, with 9 bases between them.

V usage is TRBV18 and J usage is TRBJ2-5, with D perhaps matching TRBD2 (5 bases). The last part of the DNA fits TRBJ2-7 better; the J call may be wrong. Germline CDR1 reads KGHSH; CDR2 reads LQKENI. The CDR3 totals 15 residues. The CDR3 DNA follows: TGTGCCAGCTCACTCCTCCCTAGCCCGTCCTACGAGCAGTACTTC. It yields the protein CASSLLPSPSYEQYF.

The gene calls are TRBV2 and TRBJ1-2; no clear D. The CDR3 has 11 amino acids. The V gene lost 5 bases and the J gene lost 13 bases, with 14 bases spanning the gap. Germline CDR1 reads SNHLY; CDR2 reads FYNNEI. The CDR3 protein is CASSMNPGRTF. DNA for the CDR3: TGTGCCAGCAGTATGAATCCGGGCCGCACCTTC. The full variable domain, completed using reference TRBV2 and TRBJ1-2, is EPEVTQTPSHQVTQMGQEVILRCVPISNHLYFYWYRQILGQKVEFLVSFYNNEISEKSEIFDDQFSVERPDGSNFTLKIRSTKLEDSAMYFCASSMNPGRTFGSGTRLTVV.

The CDR3 DNA reads as TGCAGTGCCGTACCTGTGACAGTTCCTTACGAGCAGTACTTC. This encodes CSAVPVTVPYEQYF. The V call is TRBV20-1, the J call TRBJ2-4; perhaps TRBD1 as D (5 bases). With the DNA end fitting TRBJ2-7 better, the J assignment may be wrong. CDR3 length: 14 amino acids. The germline CDR1 and CDR2 sequences are DFQATT and SNEGSKA (reference sequence).

This clonotype appeared a few times. A much larger clone differs by one base, so this may be a read error. This sequence joins TRBV5-5 and TRBJ2-7; 7 bases line up with TRBD1. Germline V gives CDR1 SGHKS, CDR2 YYEKEE (reference sequence). J lost 2 bases, V lost 3 bases, and 5 bases had no gene match. The CDR3 totals 14 residues. The CDR3 here is CASSCSQGAYEQYF. In DNA, the CDR3 is TGTGCCAGCAGCTGTAGTCAGGGGGCCTACGAGCAGTACTTC.

This clonotype was seen at least ten times. The J gene is TRBJ2-5, the V gene TRBV29-1, with D possibly being TRBD1 (5 bases). The CDR3 has 12 amino acids. CDR1 and CDR2 (germline): SQVTM, ANQGSEA. V was shortened by 5 bases and J by 0 bases, with 7 bases between the two germline ends. The CDR3 bases are TGCAGCGTTAGCAGGGACCAAGAGACCCAGTACTTC. Translation gives CSVSRDQETQYF.

This clonotype has only a few counts. V gene TRBV5-1 combines with J gene TRBJ2-7; 7 positions agree with TRBD1. The V gene's germline CDR1 is SGHRS and CDR2 YFSETQ. This CDR3 is 15 amino acids long. The junction had 7 bases not matched to a gene; V was cut back by 0 bases and J by 4 bases. As DNA, the CDR3 is TGCGCCAGCAGCTTGGTGGGGGACAGAATATACGAGCAGTACTTC. Translation: CASSLVGDRIYEQYF. Filled out from reference TRBV5-1 and TRBJ2-7, the complete variable domain reads KAGVTQTPRYLIKTRGQQVTLSCSPISGHRSVSWYQQTPGQGLQFLFEYFSETQRNKGNFPGRFSGRQFSNSRSEMNVSTLELGDSALYLCASSLVGDRIYEQYFGPGTRLTVT.

J is TRBJ2-7 and V is TRBV6-6, with TRBD2 as a possible D gene (6 bases). This CDR3 is 15 amino acids long. V lost 7 bases, J lost 4 bases, and 20 bases lay in between. Per germline, CDR1 MNHNY and CDR2 SVGAGI (reference sequence). CDR3 bases: TGTGCCAGCAAACTCGGGACTCCTAACTATTACGAGCAGTACTTC. It specifies CASKLGTPNYYEQYF.

This chain connects TRBV4-3 to TRBJ2-2; D uncertain. CDR1 is LGHNA, CDR2 YSLEER, per germline. There are 13 residues in the CDR3. V lost 4 bases to trimming and J lost 6 bases, with 9 bases between them. As DNA, the CDR3 is TGCGCCAGCAGCCGTAACCGGGCCGGGGAGCTGTTTTTT. Protein: CASSRNRAGELFF.

This clonotype was recorded a few times. The rearrangement uses TRBV5-6 and TRBJ2-7; D is unclear. The V and J ends lost 0 bases and 3 bases respectively, with 10 bases between them. The CDR3 totals 14 residues. Germline V gives CDR1 SGHDT, CDR2 YYEEEE. The DNA of the CDR3 is TGTGCCAGCAGCTTGGACCCGGGCCACTACGAGCAGTACTTC. Amino acid sequence: CASSLDPGHYEQYF.

The gene calls are TRBV7-9 and TRBJ1-2; D is undetermined. The germline V gene encodes CDR1 SEHNR and CDR2 FQNEAQ (reference sequence). The CDR3 consists of 13 residues. The germline V and J ends were trimmed by 3 bases and 6 bases, with 11 bases remaining between them. CDR3 in DNA: TGTGCCAGCAGCTTGGCCGCTGTCCATGGCTACACCTTC. Translation: CASSLAAVHGYTF.

The chain links TRBV15 to TRBJ2-7; no firm D call. Per the germline V gene, CDR1 is LNHNV and CDR2 is YYDKDF (reference sequence). This CDR3 has 13 residues. The V gene lost 9 bases and the J gene lost 1 base, with 13 bases spanning the gap. CDR3 sequence: CATKDSSSYEQYF. In DNA, the CDR3 is TGTGCCACGAAAGACTCGTCTTCCTACGAGCAGTACTTC. The full variable domain, its missing parts supplied by reference TRBV15 and TRBJ2-7, is DAMVIQNPRYQVTQFGKPVTLSCSQTLNHNVMYWYQQKSSQAPKLLFHYYDKDFNNEADTPDNFQSRRPNTSFCFLDIRSPGLGDTAMYLCATKDSSSYEQYFGPGTRLTVT.

The chain has TRBV5-1 and TRBJ2-2; 10 bases map to TRBD1. V shed 4 bases, J shed 5 bases, and the junction held 5 bases outside the gene matches. Germline loops: CDR1 SGHRS, CDR2 YFSETQ. The CDR3 totals 15 residues. The CDR3 DNA is TGCGCCAGCAGCACCCGGACAGGGGGGACCGGGGAGCTGTTTTTT. Its translation: CASSTRTGGTGELFF.

The rearrangement uses TRBV5-1 and TRBJ2-7; D not certain. The CDR3 extends over 16 amino acids. The V end was cut by 1 base, the J end by 2 bases, with 16 bases between. Per the germline V gene, CDR1 is SGHRS and CDR2 is YFSETQ. DNA of the CDR3: TGCGCCAGCAGCTTGATCAGCCGGCCTGGACCCTACGAGCAGTACTTC. It specifies CASSLISRPGPYEQYF.

Comment on this clonotype: One junction end does not reproduce the germline sequence, and a read error may be involved. The chain has TRBV7-2 and TRBJ2-3; TRBD2 matches at 9 bases. The length of the CDR3 is 15 residues. Germline values: CDR1 SGHTA, CDR2 FQGNSA. CDR3 nucleotide sequence: TGTGCCAACAGCTTAGGTGTAGCGGGAGCAGATACGCAGTATTTT. This gives the protein CANSLGVAGADTQYF. Drawing the rest from reference TRBV7-2 and TRBJ2-3, the complete variable domain is GAGVSQSPSNKVTEKGKDVELRCDPISGHTALYWYRQSLGQGLEFLIYFQGNSAPDKSGLPSDRFSAERTGGSVSTLTIQRTQQEDSAVYLCANSLGVAGADTQYFGPGTRLTVL.

This clonotype was counted only a few times. This sequence joins TRBV5-1 and TRBJ1-2; TRBD1 matches 7 bases. Trimming took 1 base from V and 3 from J; bases not matched to a gene: 3. The CDR3 runs to 14 residues. Germline CDR1 and CDR2: SGHRS and YFSETQ. CDR3 sequence (DNA): TGCGCCAGCAGCTTGATGGGGACAGACTATGGCTACACCTTC. This encodes CASSLMGTDYGYTF.

The chain uses TRBV7-8 and TRBJ2-3; TRBD2 matches at 10 bases. This CDR3 has 18 residues. CDR1 and CDR2 from the germline V gene are SGHVS and FQNEAQ. V lost 3 bases to trimming and J lost 0 bases; unmatched junction nucleotides: 9. CDR3 sequence reads: CASSFPSSGRGSTDTQYF. In nucleotides, the CDR3 is TGTGCCAGCAGCTTCCCTTCTAGCGGGAGAGGAAGCACAGATACGCAGTATTTT.

As to this clonotype: Given a much more abundant clone one base away, this may be a read error. Here the CDR3 reads CVSSQDPGFHIQYF. CDR3 DNA: TGTGTCAGCAGCCAAGATCCCGGGTTCCACATTCAGTACTTC. This chain connects TRBV3-1 to TRBJ2-4; unclear D gene. The CDR3 contains 14 residues. Germline CDR1 reads LGHDT; CDR2 reads YNNKEL (reference sequence).

V and J are TRBV10-3 and TRBJ2-1, with a tentative D call TRBD2 (6 bases). Germline CDR1 is ENHRY and CDR2 is SYGVKD. The length of the CDR3 is 12 residues. Trimming took 6 bases from V and 7 from J, leaving 10 bases between them. CDR3 residues: CAIRMEGNEQFF. Written as DNA, the CDR3 is TGTGCCATCAGGATGGAGGGAAATGAGCAGTTCTTC.

The V gene is TRBV28, the J gene TRBJ2-6; 10 bases fit TRBD1. Trimming took 6 bases from V and 7 from J; bases not matched to a gene: 3. The germline V gene encodes CDR1 MDHEN and CDR2 SYDVKM. This CDR3 has 14 amino acids. The chain's CDR3 is CASRRDRGANVLTF. The CDR3 nucleotides read TGTGCCAGCAGACGGGACAGGGGAGCCAACGTCCTGACTTTC.

This chain links TRBV27 with TRBJ2-6; 7 bases are a match to TRBD1. The CDR3 runs 18 residues. Trimming took 5 bases from V and 1 from J; bases not matched to a gene: 11. In germline, CDR1 is MNHEY, CDR2 SMNVEV (reference sequence). The CDR3 DNA is TGTGCCAGCAGTCCCCGGCGACAGGGAAGTTCTGGGGCCAACGTCCTGACTTTC. It translates to CASSPRRQGSSGANVLTF.